This TCR beta chain emerged from a study of T cell responses to AZD1222 COVID-19 vaccine. Germline assignment: CDR1 LGHNA and CDR2 YNFKEQ. The CDR3 has 15 amino acids. The V end lost 1 base, the J end lost 5 bases, and 12 bases lay between the germline ends. This clone was counted a few times. Method: immunoSEQ multiplex PCR; TCRdb's copy keeps in-frame clones and lacks some. The top ten clones hold around 28% of a sample with about 61,000 clones, around 81% of them seen once. The TCR comes from an adult who received the AZD1222 COVID-19 vaccine. This sequence joins TRBV4-2 and TRBJ1-5; possibly TRBD1 for D (6 bases). The sample here was peripheral blood, taken 28 days after the second AZD1222 dose. The CDR3 coding sequence is TGTGCCAGCAGCCAAGTGTGGGACATTGATCAGCCCCAGCATTTT. The encoded protein is CASSQVWDIDQPQHF.